This T cell receptor (beta chain) was sequenced during a study of glioma-infiltrating T cells after dendritic cell vaccination. As for time point: after dendritic cell vaccination, including at tumor progression/relapse. Fresh-frozen tumor tissue and more than two years of survival data were available for all. The V end lost 0 bases, the J end lost 1 base, and 7 bases lay between the germline ends. The germline V gene has CDR1 MNHNS and CDR2 SASEGT. The CDR3 is 16 residues long. The primer mix had 60 V beta and 13 J beta primers. Sequenced by immunoSEQ multiplex PCR; TCRdb stores in-frame clones only, minus some. The profile shows 100,000 or so clones, 90% of them singletons.

The chain uses TRBV6-1 and TRBJ2-6, with D uncertain. The receptor comes from a human donor with glioblastoma. Sequenced here: blood, sampled after dendritic cell vaccination. The CDR3 DNA is TGTGCCAGCAGTGAAGCGCAGATTTCTGGGGCCAACGTCCTGACTTTC. Translating it yields CASSEAQISGANVLTF.